The clone carrying this T cell receptor (beta chain) was observed at least ten times. What it recognizes is unknown. This sample was included in a study of early T cells in non-severe SARS-CoV-2 infection. Background on the study: It was bulk RNA from unsorted whole blood that was sequenced, and the chains were unpaired.

Attached unique molecular identifiers marked individual cDNA molecules. From the 5' RACE reads, TCRdb called clonotypes with MiXCR, one entry per CDR3 protein. The table lists approximately 76,000 distinct CDR3 sequences, over 12% of them singletons. Study-level findings and limits: The study's VDJdb matching favored anti-spike CD8 responses and missed private and CD4 specificities.

Germline CDR1 LGHNA, CDR2 YNFKEQ. Trimming took 0 bases from V and 7 from J; bases not matched to a gene: 7. The CDR3 is made up of 16 amino acids. The rearrangement links TRBV4-2 to TRBJ2-1, with 9 bases matching TRBD2. The source is an adult who was a healthcare worker with PCR-confirmed SARS-CoV-2 infection or an uninfected control (not recorded which). The specimen sequenced was whole blood. CDR3 sequence reads: CASSQDRAGGRNEQFF. CDR3 in DNA: TGTGCCAGCAGCCAAGATCGAGCGGGGGGAAGGAATGAGCAGTTCTTC.